Presented here are 2 T cell receptor beta chains from one specimen sequenced in a study of blood T cell repertoires in COVID-19. Sequencing was performed with immunoSEQ multiplex PCR; in TCRdb, only in-frame clones are kept and a portion is missing. This repertoire shows 180,000 or so clones, more than 80% found once; its top ten account for approximately 9.9%. Sequencing input: peripheral blood. The receptors here all came from a woman aged 40 to 50 with COVID-19, enrolled during active disease.

The chain has TRBV2 and TRBJ1-1; possibly TRBD1 for D (6 bases). This CDR3 comprises 12 residues. Looked up from germline, CDR1 is SNHLY and CDR2 is FYNNEI. Trimming cost V 9 bases and J 11 bases, with 19 bases left between them. The CDR3 DNA is TGTGCCAGGCGACAGGAAAACGGGGAGGCTTTCTTT. Its protein product is CARRQENGEAFF.

This clone was recorded a few times. The chain couples TRBV5-1 to TRBJ2-1; TRBD1 might be the D (7 bases). Looked up from germline, CDR1 is SGHRS and CDR2 is YFSETQ. The V and J ends lost 0 bases and 8 bases respectively, with 15 bases between them. This CDR3 spans 15 amino acids. CDR3 sequence: CASSLAEQGTHEQFF. CDR3 nucleotides: TGCGCCAGCAGCTTGGCCGAACAGGGGACTCATGAGCAGTTCTTC.